Detailed here is one TCR beta chain. What it binds is not known. Drawing of peripheral blood yielded 7.5 to 10 milliliters from each donor. This specimen belongs to a study of blood T cells in healthy people across ages. About the study: Per two T cells, about one barcoded beta molecule was captured through template switching. Overall study findings and caveats: Diversity estimated from one million T cells was considered an underestimate.

Between the trimmed V and J ends, which lost 0 bases and 7 bases, there was a span of 15 bases. This CDR3 comprises 15 residues. The V gene's germline CDR1 is LGHNA and CDR2 YSLEER. The authors ran a second PCR of 7 to 11 cycles using a sample-barcoded 5' primer and a J-beta primer mix. Using its own MiXCR run on the 5' RACE reads, TCRdb lists one record per CDR3 protein. The sample contains more than 700,000 distinct CDR3 sequences, about 42% of which appear only once. The sequence was collected from a man at least 80 years old in good health. The J gene is TRBJ2-5, the V gene TRBV4-3, with D possibly TRBD2 on 5 matching bases. The sequencing input was blood. The DNA of the CDR3 is TGCGCCAGCAGCCAAGACTTCGACGGGAAAGGGACCCAGTACTTC. Encoded protein: CASSQDFDGKGTQYF.